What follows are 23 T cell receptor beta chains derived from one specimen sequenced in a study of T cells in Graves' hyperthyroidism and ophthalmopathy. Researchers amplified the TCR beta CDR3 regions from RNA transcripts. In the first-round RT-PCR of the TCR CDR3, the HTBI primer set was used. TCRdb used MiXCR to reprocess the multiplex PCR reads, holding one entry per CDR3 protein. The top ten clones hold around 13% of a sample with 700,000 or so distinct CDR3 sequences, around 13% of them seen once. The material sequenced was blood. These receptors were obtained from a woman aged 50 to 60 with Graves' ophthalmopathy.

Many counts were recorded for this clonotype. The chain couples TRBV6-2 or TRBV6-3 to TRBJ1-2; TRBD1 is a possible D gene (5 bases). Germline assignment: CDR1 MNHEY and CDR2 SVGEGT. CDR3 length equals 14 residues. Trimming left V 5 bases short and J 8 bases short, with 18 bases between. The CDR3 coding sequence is TGTGCCAGCAGTCCTTGGGACTCCCGGCGGGGCTACACCTTC. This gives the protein CASSPWDSRRGYTF.

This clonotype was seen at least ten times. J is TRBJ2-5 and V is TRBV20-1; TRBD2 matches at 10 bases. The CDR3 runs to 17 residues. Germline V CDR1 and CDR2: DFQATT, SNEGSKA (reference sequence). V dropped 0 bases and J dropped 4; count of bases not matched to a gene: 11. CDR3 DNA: TGCAGTGCTAGAGATACGGTCAGCGGGAGGGGGCGAGAGACCCAGTACTTC. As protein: CSARDTVSGRGRETQYF.

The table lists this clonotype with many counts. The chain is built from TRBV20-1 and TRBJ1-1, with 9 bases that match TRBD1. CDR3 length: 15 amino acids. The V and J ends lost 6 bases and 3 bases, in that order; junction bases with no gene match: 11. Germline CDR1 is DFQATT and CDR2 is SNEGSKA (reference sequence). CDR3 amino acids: CSAKTGTGWDTEAFF. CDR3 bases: TGCAGTGCCAAAACCGGGACAGGGTGGGACACTGAAGCTTTCTTT.

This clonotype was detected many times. CDR3 residues: CASSPTGNVETQYF. CDR3 nucleotide sequence: TGTGCCAGCAGCCCGACAGGGAACGTAGAGACCCAGTACTTC. The chain links TRBV28 to TRBJ2-5; 7 bases are a match to TRBD1. This CDR3 region has 14 residues. Germline assignment: CDR1 MDHEN and CDR2 SYDVKM. The V and J ends lost 6 bases and 4 bases, in that order; junction bases with no gene match: 8.

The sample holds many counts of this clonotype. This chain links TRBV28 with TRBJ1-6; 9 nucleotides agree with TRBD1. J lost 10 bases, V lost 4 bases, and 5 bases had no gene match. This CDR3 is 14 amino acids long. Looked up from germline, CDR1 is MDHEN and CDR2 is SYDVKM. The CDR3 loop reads CASSSGQGPSPLHF. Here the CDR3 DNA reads TGTGCCAGCAGTTCCGGACAGGGGCCATCACCCCTCCACTTT.

CDR3 nucleotides: TGTGCCAGCAGTGGGGGACAGCCCTCCTACGAGCAGTACTTC. This translates into CASSGGQPSYEQYF. The chain uses TRBV25-1 and TRBJ2-7; TRBD1 matches 7 bases. Germline CDR1 and CDR2: MGHDK and SYGVNS. The CDR3 is 14 amino acids. The trim removed 4 bases at V and 0 bases at J, leaving 3 bases unmatched.

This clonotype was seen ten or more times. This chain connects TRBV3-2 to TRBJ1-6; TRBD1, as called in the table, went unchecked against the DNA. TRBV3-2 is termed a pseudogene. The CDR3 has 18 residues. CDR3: CASSQDYPTGHDNSPLHF. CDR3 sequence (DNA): TGTGCCAGCAGCCAAGATTACCCCACAGGACATGATAATTCACCCCTCCACTTT.

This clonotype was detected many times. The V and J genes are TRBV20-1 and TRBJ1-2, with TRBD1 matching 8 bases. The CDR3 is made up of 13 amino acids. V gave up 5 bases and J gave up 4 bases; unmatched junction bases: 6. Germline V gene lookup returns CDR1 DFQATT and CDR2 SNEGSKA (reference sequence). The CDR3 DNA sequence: TGCAGTGCTCCGGACAGGGACGGCTATGGCTACACCTTC. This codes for CSAPDRDGYGYTF.

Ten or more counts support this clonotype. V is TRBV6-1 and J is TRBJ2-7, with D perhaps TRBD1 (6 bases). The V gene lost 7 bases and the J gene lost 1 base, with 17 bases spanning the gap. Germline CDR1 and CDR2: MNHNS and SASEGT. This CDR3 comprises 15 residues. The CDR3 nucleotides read TGTGCCAGCACCAAAACAGGGAAGTGGTCCTACGAGCAGTACTTC. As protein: CASTKTGKWSYEQYF.

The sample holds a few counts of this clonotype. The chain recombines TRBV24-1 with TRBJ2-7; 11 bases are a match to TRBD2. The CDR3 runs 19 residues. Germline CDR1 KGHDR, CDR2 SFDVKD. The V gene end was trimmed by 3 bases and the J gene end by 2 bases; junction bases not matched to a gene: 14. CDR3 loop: CATSDASTSGRWVAYEQYF. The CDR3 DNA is TGTGCCACCAGTGATGCCTCTACTAGCGGGAGATGGGTCGCCTACGAGCAGTACTTC.

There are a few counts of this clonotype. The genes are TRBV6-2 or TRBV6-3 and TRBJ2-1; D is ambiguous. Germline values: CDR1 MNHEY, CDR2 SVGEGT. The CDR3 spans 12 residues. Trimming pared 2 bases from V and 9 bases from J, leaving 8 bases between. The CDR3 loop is CASSYPLGEQFF. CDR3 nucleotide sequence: TGTGCCAGCAGTTACCCGCTGGGTGAGCAGTTCTTC.

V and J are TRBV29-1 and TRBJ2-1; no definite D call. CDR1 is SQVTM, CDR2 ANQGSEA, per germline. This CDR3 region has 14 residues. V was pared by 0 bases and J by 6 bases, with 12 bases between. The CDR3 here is CSVEDGVGFNEQFF. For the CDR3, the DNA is TGCAGCGTTGAAGATGGGGTAGGTTTCAATGAGCAGTTCTTC.

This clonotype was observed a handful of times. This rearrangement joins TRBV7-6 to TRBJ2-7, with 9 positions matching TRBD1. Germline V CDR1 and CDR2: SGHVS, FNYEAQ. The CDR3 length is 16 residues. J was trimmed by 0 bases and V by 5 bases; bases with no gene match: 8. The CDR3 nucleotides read TGTGCCAGCAGCCAGGGACAGGGTTCGAGCTCCTACGAGCAGTACTTC. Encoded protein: CASSQGQGSSSYEQYF.

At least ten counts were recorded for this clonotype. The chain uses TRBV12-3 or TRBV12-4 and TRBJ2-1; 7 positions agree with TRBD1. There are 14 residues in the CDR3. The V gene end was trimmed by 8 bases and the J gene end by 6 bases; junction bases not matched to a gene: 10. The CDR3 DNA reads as TGTGCCAGCGGCCTCTGGGACAGTGGCAATGAGCAGTTCTTC. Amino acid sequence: CASGLWDSGNEQFF.

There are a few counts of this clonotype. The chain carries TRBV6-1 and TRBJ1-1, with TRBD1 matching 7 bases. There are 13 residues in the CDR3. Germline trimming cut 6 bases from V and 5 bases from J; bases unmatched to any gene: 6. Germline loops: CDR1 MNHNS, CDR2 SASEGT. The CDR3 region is CASRTQGRTEAFF. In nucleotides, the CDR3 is TGTGCCAGCAGGACACAGGGGAGGACTGAAGCTTTCTTT.

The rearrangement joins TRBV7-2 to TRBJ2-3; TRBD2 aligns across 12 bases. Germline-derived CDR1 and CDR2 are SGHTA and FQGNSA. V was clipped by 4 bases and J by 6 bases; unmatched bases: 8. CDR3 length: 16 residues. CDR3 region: CASSYSWTSGMDTQYF. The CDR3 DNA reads TGTGCCAGCAGCTACTCTTGGACTAGCGGGATGGATACGCAGTATTTT.

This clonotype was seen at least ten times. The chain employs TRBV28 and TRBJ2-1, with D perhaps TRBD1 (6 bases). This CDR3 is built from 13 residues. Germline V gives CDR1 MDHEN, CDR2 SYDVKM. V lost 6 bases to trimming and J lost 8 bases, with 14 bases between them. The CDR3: CASSVPTGYEQFF. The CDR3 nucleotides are TGTGCCAGCAGCGTACCGACAGGCTATGAGCAGTTCTTC.

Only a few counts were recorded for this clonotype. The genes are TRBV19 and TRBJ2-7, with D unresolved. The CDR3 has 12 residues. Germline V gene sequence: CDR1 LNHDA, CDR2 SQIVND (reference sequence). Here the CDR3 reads CATEAHSYEQYF. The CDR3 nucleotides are TGTGCAACCGAGGCTCACTCCTACGAGCAGTACTTC. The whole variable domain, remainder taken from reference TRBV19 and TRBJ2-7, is DGGITQSPKYLFRKEGQNVTLSCEQNLNHDAMYWYRQDPGQGLRLIYYSQIVNDFQKGDIAEGYSVSREKKESFPLTVTSAQKNPTAFYLCATEAHSYEQYFGPGTRLTVT.

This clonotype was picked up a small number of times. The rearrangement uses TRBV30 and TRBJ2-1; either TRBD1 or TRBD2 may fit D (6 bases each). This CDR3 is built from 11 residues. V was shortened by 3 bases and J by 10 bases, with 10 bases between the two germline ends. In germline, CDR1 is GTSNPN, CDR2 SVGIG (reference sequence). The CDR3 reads CAWRGGPEQFF. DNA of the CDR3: TGTGCCTGGAGGGGGGGCCCAGAGCAGTTCTTC.

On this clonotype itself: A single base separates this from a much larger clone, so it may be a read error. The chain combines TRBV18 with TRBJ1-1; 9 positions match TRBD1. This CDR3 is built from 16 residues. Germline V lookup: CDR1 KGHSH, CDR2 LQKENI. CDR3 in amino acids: CASSSQGAGTNTGAFF. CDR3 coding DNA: TGTGCCAGCTCATCACAGGGGGCGGGGACGAACACTGGAGCTTTCTTT.

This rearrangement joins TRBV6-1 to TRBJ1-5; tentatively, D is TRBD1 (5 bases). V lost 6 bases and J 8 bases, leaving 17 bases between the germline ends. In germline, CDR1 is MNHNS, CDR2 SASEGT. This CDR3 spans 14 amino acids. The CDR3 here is CASRQTVGGEPQHF. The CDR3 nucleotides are TGTGCCAGCAGGCAGACAGTGGGTGGGGAGCCCCAGCATTTT.

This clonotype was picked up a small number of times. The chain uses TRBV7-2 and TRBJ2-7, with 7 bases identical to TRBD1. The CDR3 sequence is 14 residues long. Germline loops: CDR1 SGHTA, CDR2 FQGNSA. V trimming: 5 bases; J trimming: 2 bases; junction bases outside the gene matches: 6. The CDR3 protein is CASSPGGTTYEQYF. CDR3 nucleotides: TGTGCCAGCAGCCCAGGGGGAACGACCTACGAGCAGTACTTC.

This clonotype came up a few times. The CDR3: CASSIGSGGTNEQYF. CDR3 in DNA: TGTGCCAGTAGTATTGGGTCAGGGGGCACGAACGAGCAGTACTTC. The rearrangement joins TRBV19 to TRBJ2-7; TRBD1 matches at 8 bases. The CDR3 length is 15 residues. Germline V CDR1 and CDR2: LNHDA, SQIVND (reference sequence). J lost 5 bases, V lost 3 bases, and 9 bases had no gene match.